Listed below are T cell receptor beta chains from one sample, sequenced in a study of blood T cell repertoires in COVID-19. Sequenced by immunoSEQ multiplex PCR; TCRdb stores in-frame clones only, minus some. The repertoire holds some 190,000 clones, with around 85% as singletons. Material for sequencing was peripheral blood. Receptors originate from a man aged 80 or over with COVID-19, enrolled during active disease. Both conserved end residues are part of each CDR3. The D gene is left open where the match is weak. Only part of the rows carry a size: once, few, many, or a class if the clone is expanded.

cdr3_aa | cdr3_nt | cdr3_length | clone_size | j_call | v_call | d_call
CATSRDGRGPLQETQYF | TGTGCCACCAGCAGAGATGGGCGGGGGCCCTTACAAGAGACCCAGTACTTC | 17 | NA | TRBJ2-5 | TRBV15 | NA
CASSSDTLNEKLFF | TGTGCCAGCAGCTCTGACACCTTAAATGAAAAACTGTTTTTT | 14 | once | TRBJ1-4 | TRBV14 | NA
CASSKEGARGYGYTF | TGTGCCAGCAGCAAAGAGGGGGCGCGTGGCTATGGCTACACCTTC | 15 | few | TRBJ1-2 | TRBV11-3 | TRBD1
CASSQLDTGDNSPLHF | TGTGCCAGCAGCCAATTGGATACAGGGGATAATTCACCCCTCCACTTT | 16 | NA | TRBJ1-6 | TRBV4-2 | TRBD1
CASSASPTGELFF | TGTGCCAGCAGCGCCAGTCCTACCGGGGAGCTGTTTTTT | 13 | NA | TRBJ2-2 | TRBV7-3 | NA
CATRDRDQPQHF | TGTGCCACCCGGGACAGGGATCAGCCCCAGCATTTT | 12 | NA | TRBJ1-5 | TRBV28 | TRBD1
CSAINGNTIYF | TGCAGTGCTATAAATGGAAACACCATATATTTT | 11 | NA | TRBJ1-3 | TRBV20-1 | NA
CASSLDRGAGYTF | TGTGCCAGCAGTCTAGACAGGGGTGCTGGCTACACCTTC | 13 | NA | TRBJ1-2 | TRBV3-1/TRBV3-2 | TRBD1
CASSRDRVHEQYF | TGTGCCAGCAGTAGGGACAGGGTCCACGAGCAGTACTTC | 13 | NA | TRBJ2-7 | TRBV27 | TRBD1
CASSFYTGHTGELFF | TGTGCCAGCAGCTTTTACACAGGGCACACCGGGGAGCTGTTTTTT | 15 | NA | TRBJ2-2 | TRBV5-4 | NA
CATSRGRAGGQPQHF | TGTGCCACCAGCAGAGGCCGGGCCGGAGGGCAGCCCCAGCATTTT | 15 | NA | TRBJ1-5 | TRBV15 | NA
CASTQGFWGEAFF | TGTGCCAGCACCCAGGGGTTCTGGGGTGAAGCTTTCTTT | 13 | few | TRBJ1-1 | TRBV6-6 | NA
CASSQETGGFIYGYTF | TGCGCCAGCAGCCAAGAAACAGGGGGCTTTATCTATGGCTACACCTTC | 16 | NA | TRBJ1-2 | TRBV4-1 | TRBD1
CASSLTGVGQPQHF | TGTGCCAGTAGCCTAACAGGGGTAGGGCAGCCCCAGCATTTT | 14 | NA | TRBJ1-5 | TRBV19 | TRBD1
CASSQDGGQGNTEAFF | TGTGCCAGCAGCCAAGATGGGGGACAGGGGAACACTGAAGCTTTCTTT | 16 | NA | TRBJ1-1 | TRBV14 | TRBD1
CASSDRGDEQFF | TGTGCCAGCAGCGACAGGGGCGATGAGCAGTTCTTC | 12 | NA | TRBJ2-1 | TRBV9 | TRBD1
CASSSDRGVYGYTF | TGTGCCAGCAGCTCTGACAGGGGAGTCTATGGCTACACCTTC | 14 | NA | TRBJ1-2 | TRBV5-8 | TRBD1
CASSQFRDTEAFF | TGCGCCAGCAGCCAATTTCGGGACACTGAAGCTTTCTTT | 13 | NA | TRBJ1-1 | TRBV4-3 | NA
CAISGSSQETQYF | TGTGCCATCAGTGGGAGCTCCCAAGAGACCCAGTACTTC | 13 | once | TRBJ2-5 | TRBV10-3 | NA
CASSYSRSLTGELFF | TGTGCCAGCAGTTACTCGCGGTCTCTCACCGGGGAGCTGTTTTTT | 15 | NA | TRBJ2-2 | TRBV6-5 | NA
CASSRTANYGYTF | TGTGCCAGCAGTCGGACAGCTAACTATGGCTACACCTTC | 13 | few | TRBJ1-2 | TRBV28 | NA
CASSPGKVAGTWETQYF | TGTGCCAGCAGCCCCGGGAAGGTAGCGGGCACCTGGGAGACCCAGTACTTC | 17 | once | TRBJ2-5 | TRBV4-2 | TRBD2
CASSPDRGRIGELFF | TGTGCCAGCAGCCCAGACAGGGGGCGGATCGGGGAGCTGTTTTTT | 15 | NA | TRBJ2-2 | TRBV7-2 | TRBD1
CASTRRGSTDTQYF | TGTGCCAGTACCCGAAGGGGGAGCACAGATACGCAGTATTTT | 14 | few | TRBJ2-3 | TRBV19 | NA
CASSLATGTQGEQYF | TGTGCCAGCAGCTTAGCGACAGGGACGCAGGGCGAGCAGTACTTC | 15 | NA | TRBJ2-7 | TRBV7-2 | TRBD1
CASSLGHRDRSSGNTIYF | TGCGCCAGCAGCTTGGGGCACCGGGACAGGAGCTCTGGAAACACCATATATTTT | 18 | NA | TRBJ1-3 | TRBV5-1 | TRBD1
CASSLATTGANYGYTF | TGTGCCAGCAGCTTGGCAACGACAGGGGCTAACTATGGCTACACCTTC | 16 | NA | TRBJ1-2 | TRBV5-8 | TRBD1
CASSPQGRGYGYTF | TGTGCCAGCAGCCCCCAGGGTAGGGGCTATGGCTACACCTTC | 14 | once | TRBJ1-2 | TRBV5-5 | NA
CATSSGRQGRLYGYTF | TGTGCCACCAGCAGTGGGAGACAGGGAAGACTCTATGGCTACACCTTC | 16 | few | TRBJ1-2 | TRBV15 | TRBD1
CAGSERGSLNQPQHF | TGTGCCGGCAGTGAAAGGGGCAGCCTTAATCAGCCCCAGCATTTT | 15 | NA | TRBJ1-5 | TRBV2 | NA
CASSPQGSTEAFF | TGTGCCAGCAGCCCCCAGGGGTCCACTGAAGCTTTCTTT | 13 | NA | TRBJ1-1 | TRBV5-4 | NA
CASSLKGGTTGINSPLHF | TGTGCCAGCAGTTTAAAGGGGGGCACGACAGGGATTAATTCACCCCTCCACTTT | 18 | few | TRBJ1-6 | TRBV27 | TRBD1